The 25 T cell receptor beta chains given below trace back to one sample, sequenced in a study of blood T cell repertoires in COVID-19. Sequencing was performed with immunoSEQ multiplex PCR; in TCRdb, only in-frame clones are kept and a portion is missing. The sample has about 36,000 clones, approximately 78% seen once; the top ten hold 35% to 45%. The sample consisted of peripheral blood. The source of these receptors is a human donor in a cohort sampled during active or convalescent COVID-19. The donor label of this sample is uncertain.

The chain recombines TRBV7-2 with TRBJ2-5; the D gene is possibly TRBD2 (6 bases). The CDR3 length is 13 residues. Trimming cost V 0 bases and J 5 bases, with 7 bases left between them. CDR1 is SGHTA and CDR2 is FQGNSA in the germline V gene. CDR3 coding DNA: TGTGCCAGCAGCTTAGCGGGACTGGAGACCCAGTACTTC. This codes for CASSLAGLETQYF.

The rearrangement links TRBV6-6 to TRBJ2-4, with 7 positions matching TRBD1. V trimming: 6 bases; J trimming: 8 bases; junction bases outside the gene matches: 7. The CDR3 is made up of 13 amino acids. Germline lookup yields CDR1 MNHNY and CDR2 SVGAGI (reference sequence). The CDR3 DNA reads TGTGCCAGCAGGAGTAGGGGGCGCGACATTCAGTACTTC. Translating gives CASRSRGRDIQYF.

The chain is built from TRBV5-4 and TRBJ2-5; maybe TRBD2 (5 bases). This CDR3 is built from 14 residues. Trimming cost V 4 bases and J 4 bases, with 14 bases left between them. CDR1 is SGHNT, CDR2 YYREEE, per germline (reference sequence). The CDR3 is CASSVDPGVETQYF. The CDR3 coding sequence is TGTGCCAGCAGCGTGGATCCCGGGGTAGAGACCCAGTACTTC.

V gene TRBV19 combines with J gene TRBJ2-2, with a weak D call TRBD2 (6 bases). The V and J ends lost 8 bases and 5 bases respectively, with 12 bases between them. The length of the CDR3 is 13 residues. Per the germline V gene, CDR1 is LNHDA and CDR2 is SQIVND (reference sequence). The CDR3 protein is CASGGSGTGELFF. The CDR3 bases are TGTGCCAGTGGGGGAAGCGGGACCGGGGAGCTGTTTTTT.

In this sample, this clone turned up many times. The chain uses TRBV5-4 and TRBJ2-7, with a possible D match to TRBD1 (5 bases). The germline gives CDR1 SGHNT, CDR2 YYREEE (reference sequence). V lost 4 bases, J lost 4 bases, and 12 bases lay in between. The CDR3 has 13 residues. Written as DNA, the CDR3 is TGTGCCAGCAGCCTCAACAGGAATTACGAGCAGTACTTC. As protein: CASSLNRNYEQYF.

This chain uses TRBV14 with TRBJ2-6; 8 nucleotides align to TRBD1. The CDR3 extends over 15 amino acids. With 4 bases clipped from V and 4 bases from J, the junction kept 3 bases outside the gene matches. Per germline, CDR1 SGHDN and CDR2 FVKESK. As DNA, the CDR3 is TGTGCCAGCAGCCGGACAGGGCAAGGGGCCAACGTCCTGACTTTC. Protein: CASSRTGQGANVLTF. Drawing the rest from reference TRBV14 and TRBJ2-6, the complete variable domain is EAGVTQFPSHSVIEKGQTVTLRCDPISGHDNLYWYRRVMGKEIKFLLHFVKESKQDESGMPNNRFLAERTGGTYSTLKVQPAELEDSGVYFCASSRTGQGANVLTFGAGSRLTVL.

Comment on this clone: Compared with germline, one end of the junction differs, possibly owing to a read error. CDR3 sequence reads: CSLRGTAYGYTF. CDR3 DNA sequence: TGCAGCCTACGGGGGACAGCCTATGGCTACACCTTC. The J gene is TRBJ1-2, the V gene TRBV24-1; 7 positions match TRBD1. CDR3 length: 12 residues. CDR1 is KGHDR, CDR2 SFDVKD, per germline.

The CDR3 reads CASTWAGAHEQYF. CDR3 sequence (DNA): TGTGCCAGCACCTGGGCAGGGGCCCACGAGCAGTACTTC. The chain uses TRBV5-4 and TRBJ2-7, with a possible D match to TRBD1 (6 bases). The CDR3 sequence is 13 residues long. From germline, CDR1 is SGHNT and CDR2 YYREEE (reference sequence). V lost 6 bases and J lost 5, with 15 bases in between.

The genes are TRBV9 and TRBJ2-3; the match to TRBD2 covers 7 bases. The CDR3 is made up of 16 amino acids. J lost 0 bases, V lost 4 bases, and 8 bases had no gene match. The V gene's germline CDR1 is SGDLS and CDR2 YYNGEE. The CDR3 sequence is CASSPRDSGSTDTQYF. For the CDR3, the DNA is TGTGCCAGCAGCCCCCGGGATAGCGGGAGCACAGATACGCAGTATTTT.

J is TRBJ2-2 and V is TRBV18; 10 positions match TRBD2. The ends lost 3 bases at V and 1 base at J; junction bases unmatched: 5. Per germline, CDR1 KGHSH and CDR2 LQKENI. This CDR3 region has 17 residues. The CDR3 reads CASSPSTSGLNTGELFF. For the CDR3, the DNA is TGTGCCAGCTCACCTTCGACTAGCGGGTTGAACACCGGGGAGCTGTTTTTT.

CDR3 in DNA: TGTGCCAGCAGTGTACAGGGGCGAGGGGGCTACACCTTC. It codes for CASSVQGRGGYTF. This sequence joins TRBV6-6 and TRBJ1-2; 7 bases agree with TRBD1. The V segment lost 5 bases and the J segment 8 bases; nucleotides outside the gene matches: 8. Germline V gene sequence: CDR1 MNHNY, CDR2 SVGAGI (reference sequence). This CDR3 is built from 13 residues.

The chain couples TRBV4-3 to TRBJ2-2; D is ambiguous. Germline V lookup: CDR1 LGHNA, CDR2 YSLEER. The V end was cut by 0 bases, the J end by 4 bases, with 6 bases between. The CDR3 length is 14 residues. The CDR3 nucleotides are TGCGCCAGCAGCCAAGATCTCGGCACCGGGGAGCTGTTTTTT. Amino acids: CASSQDLGTGELFF.

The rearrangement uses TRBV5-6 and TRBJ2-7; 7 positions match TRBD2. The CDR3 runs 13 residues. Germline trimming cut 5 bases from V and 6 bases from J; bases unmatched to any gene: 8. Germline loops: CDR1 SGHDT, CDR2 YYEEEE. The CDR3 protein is CASRGREGLEQYF. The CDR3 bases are TGTGCCAGCAGGGGCAGGGAGGGACTCGAGCAGTACTTC.

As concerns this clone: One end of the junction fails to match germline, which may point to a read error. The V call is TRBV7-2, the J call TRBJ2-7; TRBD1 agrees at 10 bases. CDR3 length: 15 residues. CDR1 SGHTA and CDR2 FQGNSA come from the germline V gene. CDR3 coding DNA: TGTGCCAGCAGCTTACGACTCGACAGGGGGCCCCGCTTGGACTTC. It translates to CASSLRLDRGPRLDF.

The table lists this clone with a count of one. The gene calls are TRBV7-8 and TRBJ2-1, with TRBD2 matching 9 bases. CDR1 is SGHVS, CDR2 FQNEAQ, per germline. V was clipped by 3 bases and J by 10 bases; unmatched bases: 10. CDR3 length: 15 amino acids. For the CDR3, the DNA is TGTGCCAGCAGCTTTACTAGCGGGTCTTTGGGGGAGCAGTTCTTC. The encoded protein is CASSFTSGSLGEQFF.

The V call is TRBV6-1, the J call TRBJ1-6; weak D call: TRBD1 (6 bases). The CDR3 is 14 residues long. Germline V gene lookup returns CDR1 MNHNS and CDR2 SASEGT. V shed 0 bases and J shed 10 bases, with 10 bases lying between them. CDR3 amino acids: CASSEAAGESPLHF. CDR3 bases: TGTGCCAGCAGTGAAGCGGCAGGGGAGTCACCCCTCCACTTT.

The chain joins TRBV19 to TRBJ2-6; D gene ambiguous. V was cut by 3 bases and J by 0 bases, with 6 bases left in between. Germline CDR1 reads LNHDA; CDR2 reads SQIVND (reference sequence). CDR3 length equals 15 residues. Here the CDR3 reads CASSIWSSGANVLTF. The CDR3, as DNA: TGTGCCAGTAGTATTTGGAGCTCTGGGGCCAACGTCCTGACTTTC.

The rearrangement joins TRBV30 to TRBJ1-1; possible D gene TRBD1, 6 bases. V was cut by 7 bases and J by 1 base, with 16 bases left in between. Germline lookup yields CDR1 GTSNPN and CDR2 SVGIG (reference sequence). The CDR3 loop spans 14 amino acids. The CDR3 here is CASFPTGTNTEAFF. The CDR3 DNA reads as TGTGCCTCTTTTCCTACAGGGACGAACACTGAAGCTTTCTTT.

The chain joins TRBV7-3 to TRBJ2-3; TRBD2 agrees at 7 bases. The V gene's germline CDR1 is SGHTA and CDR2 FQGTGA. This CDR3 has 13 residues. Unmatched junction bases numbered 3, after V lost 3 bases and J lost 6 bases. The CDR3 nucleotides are TGTGCCAGCAGCTTGCTCGGGGGGGATACGCAGTATTTT. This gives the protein CASSLLGGDTQYF.

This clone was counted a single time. The CDR3: CASSQGEKLEQFF. CDR3 coding DNA: TGCGCCAGCAGTCAAGGTGAGAAACTTGAGCAGTTCTTC. The V and J genes are TRBV23-1 and TRBJ2-1; no definite D call. TRBV23-1 is assigned to the ORF class and has an uncertain function. The CDR3 is 13 residues long. V lost 2 bases and J 9 bases, leaving 11 bases between the germline ends.

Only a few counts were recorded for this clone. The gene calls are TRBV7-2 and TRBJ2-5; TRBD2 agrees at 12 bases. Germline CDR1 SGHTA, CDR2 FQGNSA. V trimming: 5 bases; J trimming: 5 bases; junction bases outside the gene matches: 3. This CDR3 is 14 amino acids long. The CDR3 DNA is TGTGCCAGCAGCCCGACTAGCGGGAGCGAGACCCAGTACTTC. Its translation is CASSPTSGSETQYF. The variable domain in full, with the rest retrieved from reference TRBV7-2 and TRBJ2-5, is GAGVSQSPSNKVTEKGKDVELRCDPISGHTALYWYRQSLGQGLEFLIYFQGNSAPDKSGLPSDRFSAERTGGSVSTLTIQRTQQEDSAVYLCASSPTSGSETQYFGPGTRLLVL.

CDR3 in DNA: TGTGCCAGCAGCCCCCGTCCCGCGGGGGAGCTGTTTTTT. It specifies CASSPRPAGELFF. The rearrangement uses TRBV9 and TRBJ2-2; no definite D call. In germline, CDR1 is SGDLS, CDR2 YYNGEE. Between the trimmed V and J ends, which lost 4 bases and 8 bases, there was a span of 12 bases. This CDR3 has 13 residues.

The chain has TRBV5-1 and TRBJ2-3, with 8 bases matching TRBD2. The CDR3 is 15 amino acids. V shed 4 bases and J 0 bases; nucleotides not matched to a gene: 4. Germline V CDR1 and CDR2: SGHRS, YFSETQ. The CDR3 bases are TGCGCCAGCAGCGCTAGCGGGCCCAGCACAGATACGCAGTATTTT. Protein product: CASSASGPSTDTQYF.

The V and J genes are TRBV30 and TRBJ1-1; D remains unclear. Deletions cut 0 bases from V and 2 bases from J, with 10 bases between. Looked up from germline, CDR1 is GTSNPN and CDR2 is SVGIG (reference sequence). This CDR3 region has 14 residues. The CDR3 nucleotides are TGTGCCTGGAGTGTACTGACACCTAACACTGAAGCTTTCTTT. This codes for CAWSVLTPNTEAFF.

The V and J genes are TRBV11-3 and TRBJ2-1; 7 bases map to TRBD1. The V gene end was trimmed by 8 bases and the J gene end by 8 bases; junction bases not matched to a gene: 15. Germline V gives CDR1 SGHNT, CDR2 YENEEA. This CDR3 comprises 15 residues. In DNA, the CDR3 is TGTGCCAGCTCTAGGGGGACAGCCGCCGGGGATGAGCAGTTCTTC. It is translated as CASSRGTAAGDEQFF.